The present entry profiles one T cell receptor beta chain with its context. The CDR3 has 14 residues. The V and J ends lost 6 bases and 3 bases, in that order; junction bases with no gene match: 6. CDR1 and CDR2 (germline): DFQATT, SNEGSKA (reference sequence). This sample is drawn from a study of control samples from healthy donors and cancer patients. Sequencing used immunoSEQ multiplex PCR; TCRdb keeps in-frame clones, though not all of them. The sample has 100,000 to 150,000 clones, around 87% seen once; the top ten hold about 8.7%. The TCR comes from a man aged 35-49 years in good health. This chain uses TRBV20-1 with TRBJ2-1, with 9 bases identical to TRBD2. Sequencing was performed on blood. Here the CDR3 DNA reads TGCAGTGCCAGTAAGCGGGGGGTCTACAATGAGCAGTTCTTC. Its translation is CSASKRGVYNEQFF.